A single sample gave rise to the 9 T cell receptor beta chains below, sequenced in a study of early T cells in non-severe SARS-CoV-2 infection. MiXCR was run by TCRdb on the 5' RACE reads, yielding one entry per CDR3 protein. The sample has about 83,000 distinct CDR3 sequences, around an eighth seen once. Sequenced sample: whole blood. Source of these receptors: an adult who was a healthcare worker with PCR-confirmed SARS-CoV-2 infection or an uninfected control (not recorded which).

This rearrangement joins TRBV12-3 or TRBV12-4 to TRBJ1-5; 8 bases are a match to TRBD1. The CDR3 has 14 residues. V shed 6 bases, J shed 5 bases, and the junction held 6 bases outside the gene matches. The DNA for the CDR3 is TGTGCCAGCAGGCTATTACAGGGGGATCAGCCCCAGCATTTT. It specifies CASRLLQGDQPQHF.

The table lists this clonotype with a few counts. V usage is TRBV5-5 and J usage is TRBJ1-1; possible D gene TRBD1, 5 bases. The CDR3 sequence is 16 residues long. V was pared by 6 bases and J by 0 bases, with 18 bases between. Germline CDR1 and CDR2: SGHKS and YYEKEE (reference sequence). The CDR3 protein is CASTARYGHVNTEAFF. CDR3 nucleotides: TGTGCCAGCACAGCTCGATACGGACACGTGAACACTGAAGCTTTCTTT.

The chain uses TRBV4-1 and TRBJ1-1; TRBD1 is a possible D gene (5 bases). Trimming removed 1 base at V and 5 bases at J, with 11 bases between. CDR3 length: 14 residues. CDR1 MGHRA and CDR2 YSYEKL come from the germline V gene. This CDR3 is CASSQGGAWTEAFF. DNA for the CDR3: TGCGCCAGCAGCCAAGGAGGGGCCTGGACTGAAGCTTTCTTT.

A few counts support this clonotype. V usage is TRBV7-6 and J usage is TRBJ2-5; 8 bases line up with TRBD2. The CDR3 runs 14 residues. The V segment lost 2 bases and the J segment 5 bases; nucleotides outside the gene matches: 4. Germline V lookup: CDR1 SGHVS, CDR2 FNYEAQ. The CDR3 DNA follows: TGTGCCAGCAGCTTAACTTGGACTAGCGAGACCCAGTACTTC. It is translated as CASSLTWTSETQYF. The entire variable domain, with the rest obtained from reference TRBV7-6 and TRBJ2-5, is as follows: GAGVSQSPRYKVTKRGQDVALRCDPISGHVSLYWYRQALGQGPEFLTYFNYEAQQDKSGLPNDRFSAERPEGSISTLTIQRTEQRDSAMYRCASSLTWTSETQYFGPGTRLLVL.

J is TRBJ1-2 and V is TRBV29-1, with D possibly TRBD1 on 5 matching bases. CDR3 length: 13 residues. Per the germline V gene, CDR1 is SQVTM and CDR2 is ANQGSEA. The V end was cut by 3 bases, the J end by 1 base, with 9 bases between. CDR3 residues: CSVEATDNYGYTF. CDR3 bases: TGCAGCGTTGAGGCGACAGATAACTATGGCTACACCTTC.

The chain's CDR3 is CASRPPGTGEKGGELFF. The CDR3 DNA follows: TGTGCCAGTCGCCCCCCCGGGACAGGGGAAAAGGGCGGGGAGCTGTTTTTT. The chain uses TRBV12-3 or TRBV12-4 and TRBJ2-2; 10 nucleotides agree with TRBD1. V lost 9 bases, J lost 7 bases, and 17 bases stayed unmatched. There are 17 residues in the CDR3.

The sample holds many counts of this clonotype. V usage is TRBV5-1 and J usage is TRBJ1-6; weak D call: TRBD1 (6 bases). Trimming took off 0 bases at V and 10 bases at J, with 8 bases between the two ends. The CDR3 contains 13 residues. Germline V gives CDR1 SGHRS, CDR2 YFSETQ. Here the CDR3 DNA reads TGCGCCAGCAGCTTGGACAGGGCATCACCCCTCCACTTT. This codes for CASSLDRASPLHF.

The V gene is TRBV10-3, the J gene TRBJ2-5, with 8 bases identical to TRBD2. Germline V lookup: CDR1 ENHRY, CDR2 SYGVKD. This CDR3 spans 11 amino acids. With 11 bases clipped from V and 4 bases from J, the junction kept 3 bases outside the gene matches. The CDR3: CASGRGETQYF. Written as DNA, the CDR3 is TGTGCCTCCGGGAGGGGAGAGACCCAGTACTTC.

This chain joins TRBV7-6 and TRBJ2-1, with D perhaps matching TRBD2 (5 bases). The CDR3 is 18 amino acids. V was pared by 5 bases and J by 1 base, with 21 bases between. Germline values: CDR1 SGHVS, CDR2 FNYEAQ. CDR3 protein: CASSASPPRTYSYNEQFF. The CDR3 region has the DNA TGTGCCAGCAGCGCTAGCCCTCCGCGGACCTATTCCTACAATGAGCAGTTCTTC.